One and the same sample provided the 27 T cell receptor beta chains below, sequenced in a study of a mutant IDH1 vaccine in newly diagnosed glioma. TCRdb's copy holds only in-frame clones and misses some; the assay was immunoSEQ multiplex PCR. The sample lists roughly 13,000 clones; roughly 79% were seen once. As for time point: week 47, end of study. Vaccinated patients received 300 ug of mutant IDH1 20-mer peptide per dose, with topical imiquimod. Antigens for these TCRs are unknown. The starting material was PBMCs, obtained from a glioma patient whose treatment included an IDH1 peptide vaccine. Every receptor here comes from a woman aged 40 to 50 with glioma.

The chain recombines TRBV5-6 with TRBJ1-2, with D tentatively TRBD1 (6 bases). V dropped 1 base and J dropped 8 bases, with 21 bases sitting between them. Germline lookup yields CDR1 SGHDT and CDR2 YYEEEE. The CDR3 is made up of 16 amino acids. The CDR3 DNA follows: TGTGCCAGCAGCTTGCAGGGGTTAGGAACTAGTCGAGGCTACACCTTC. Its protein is CASSLQGLGTSRGYTF.

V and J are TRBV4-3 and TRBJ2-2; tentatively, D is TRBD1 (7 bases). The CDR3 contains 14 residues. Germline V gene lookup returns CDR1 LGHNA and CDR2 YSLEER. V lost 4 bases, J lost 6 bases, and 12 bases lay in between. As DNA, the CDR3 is TGCGCCAGCAGCCGATCCAGGGGGGCCGGGGAGCTGTTTTTT. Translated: CASSRSRGAGELFF.

In DNA, the CDR3 is TGCGCCAGCCATTCCGGGGACCCCGGGGAGCTGTTTTTT. Translation: CASHSGDPGELFF. The gene calls are TRBV5-1 and TRBJ2-2; D possibly uses TRBD1 or TRBD2 (5 bases each). This CDR3 is built from 13 residues. Germline V gene sequence: CDR1 SGHRS, CDR2 YFSETQ. V lost 7 bases to trimming and J lost 6 bases, with 13 bases between them.

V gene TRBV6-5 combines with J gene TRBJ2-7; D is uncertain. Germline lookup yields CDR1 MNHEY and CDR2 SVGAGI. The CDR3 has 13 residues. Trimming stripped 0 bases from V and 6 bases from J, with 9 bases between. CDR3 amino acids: CASSYSSRVEQYF. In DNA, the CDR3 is TGTGCCAGCAGTTACTCGAGTCGAGTCGAGCAGTACTTC.

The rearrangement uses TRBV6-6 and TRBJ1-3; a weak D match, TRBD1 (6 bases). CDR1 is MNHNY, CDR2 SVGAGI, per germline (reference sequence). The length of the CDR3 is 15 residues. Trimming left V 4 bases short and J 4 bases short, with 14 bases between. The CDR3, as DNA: TGTGCCAGCAGTTTTCTAACAGGGTTGGGAAACACCATATATTTT. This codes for CASSFLTGLGNTIYF.

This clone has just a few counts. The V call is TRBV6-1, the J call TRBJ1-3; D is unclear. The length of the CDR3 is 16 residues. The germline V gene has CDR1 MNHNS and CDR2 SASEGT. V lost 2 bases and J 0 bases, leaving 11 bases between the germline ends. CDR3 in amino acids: CASSESGGPSGNTIYF. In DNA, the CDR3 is TGTGCCAGCAGTGAATCAGGAGGACCCTCTGGAAACACCATATATTTT.

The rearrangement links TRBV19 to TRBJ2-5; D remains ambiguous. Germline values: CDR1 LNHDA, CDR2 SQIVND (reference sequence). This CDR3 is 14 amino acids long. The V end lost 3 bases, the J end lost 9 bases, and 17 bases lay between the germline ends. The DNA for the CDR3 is TGTGCCAGTAGTATCTCCGACCCACCACCAGCCCAGTACTTC. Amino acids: CASSISDPPPAQYF.

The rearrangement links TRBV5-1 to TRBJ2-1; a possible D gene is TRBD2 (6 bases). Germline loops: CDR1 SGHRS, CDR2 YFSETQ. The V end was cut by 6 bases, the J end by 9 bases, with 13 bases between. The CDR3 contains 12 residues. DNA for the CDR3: TGCGCCAGCAATGAAGACGGGGGTGAGCAGTTCTTC. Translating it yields CASNEDGGEQFF.

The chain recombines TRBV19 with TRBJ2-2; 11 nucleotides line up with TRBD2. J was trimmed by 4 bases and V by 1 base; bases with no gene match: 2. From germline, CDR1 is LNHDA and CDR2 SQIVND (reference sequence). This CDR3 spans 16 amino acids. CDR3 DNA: TGTGCCAGTAGTATAGTAACTAGCGGGGGCACCGGGGAGCTGTTTTTT. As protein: CASSIVTSGGTGELFF.

Here the CDR3 reads CASSVGTVSTYEQYF. The CDR3 DNA reads as TGTGCCAGCAGTGTCGGCACTGTTTCTACCTACGAGCAGTACTTC. The V and J genes are TRBV2 and TRBJ2-7; D not certain. Germline V gives CDR1 SNHLY, CDR2 FYNNEI. V was clipped by 4 bases and J by 2 bases, with 15 bases between them. The CDR3 spans 15 residues.

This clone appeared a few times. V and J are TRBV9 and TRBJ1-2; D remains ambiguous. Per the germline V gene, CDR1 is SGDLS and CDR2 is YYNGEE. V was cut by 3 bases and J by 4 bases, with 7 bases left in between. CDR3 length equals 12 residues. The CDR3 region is CASSAGSYGYTF. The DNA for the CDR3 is TGTGCCAGCAGCGCGGGATCCTATGGCTACACCTTC.

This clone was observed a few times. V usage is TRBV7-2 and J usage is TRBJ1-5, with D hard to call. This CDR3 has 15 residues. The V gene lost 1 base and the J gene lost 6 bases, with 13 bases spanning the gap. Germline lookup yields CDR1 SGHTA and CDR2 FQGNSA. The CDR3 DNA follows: TGTGCCAGCAGCTTAGTCTACATGTGGGGTCAGCCCCAGCATTTT. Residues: CASSLVYMWGQPQHF.

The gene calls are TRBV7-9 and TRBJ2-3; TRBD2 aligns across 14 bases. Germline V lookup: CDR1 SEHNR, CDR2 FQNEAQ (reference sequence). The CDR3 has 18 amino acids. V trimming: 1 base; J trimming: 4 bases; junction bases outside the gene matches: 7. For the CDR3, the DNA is TGTGCCAGCAGCTTAGAGGGACTAGCGGGGGCCGCATCAGATACGCAGTATTTT. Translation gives CASSLEGLAGAASDTQYF. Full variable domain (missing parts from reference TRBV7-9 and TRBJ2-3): DTGVSQNPRHKITKRGQNVTFRCDPISEHNRLYWYRQTLGQGPEFLTYFQNEAQLEKSRLLSDRFSAERPKGSFSTLEIQRTEQGDSAMYLCASSLEGLAGAASDTQYFGPGTRLTVL.

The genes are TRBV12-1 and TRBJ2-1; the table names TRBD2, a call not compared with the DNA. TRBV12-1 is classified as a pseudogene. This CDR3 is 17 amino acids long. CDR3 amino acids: CASSFDLAGEKSNEQFF. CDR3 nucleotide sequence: TGTGCCAGCAGCTTTGACCTAGCGGGAGAGAAATCCAATGAGCAGTTCTTC.

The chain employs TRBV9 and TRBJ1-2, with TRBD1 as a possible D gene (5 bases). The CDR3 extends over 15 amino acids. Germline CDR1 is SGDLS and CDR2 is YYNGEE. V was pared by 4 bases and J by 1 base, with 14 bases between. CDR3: CASSLGLDSNYGYTF. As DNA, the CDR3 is TGTGCCAGCAGCCTCGGGCTAGACAGTAACTATGGCTACACCTTC.

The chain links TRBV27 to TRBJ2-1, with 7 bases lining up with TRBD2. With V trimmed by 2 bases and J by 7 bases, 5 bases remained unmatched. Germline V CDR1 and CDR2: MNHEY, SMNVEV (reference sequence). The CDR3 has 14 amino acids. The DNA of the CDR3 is TGTGCCAGCAGTTTAACGGGAGGTTTTAATGAGCAGTTCTTC. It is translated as CASSLTGGFNEQFF.

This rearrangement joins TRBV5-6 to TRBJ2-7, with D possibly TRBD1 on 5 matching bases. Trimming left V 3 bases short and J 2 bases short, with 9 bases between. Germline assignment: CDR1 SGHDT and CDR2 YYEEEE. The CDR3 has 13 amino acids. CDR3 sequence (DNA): TGTGCCAGCAGCTCTAAGGGGCCCTACGAGCAGTACTTC. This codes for CASSSKGPYEQYF.

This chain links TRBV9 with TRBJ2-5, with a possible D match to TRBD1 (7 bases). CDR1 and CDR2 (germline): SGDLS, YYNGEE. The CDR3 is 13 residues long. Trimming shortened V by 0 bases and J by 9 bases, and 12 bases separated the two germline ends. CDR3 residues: CASSVEQGTAQYF. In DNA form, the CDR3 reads TGTGCCAGCAGCGTAGAACAGGGGACTGCCCAGTACTTC.

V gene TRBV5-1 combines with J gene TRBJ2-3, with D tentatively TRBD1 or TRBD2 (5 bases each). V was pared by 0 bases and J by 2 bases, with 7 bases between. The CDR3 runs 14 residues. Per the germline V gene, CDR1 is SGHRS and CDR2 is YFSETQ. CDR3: CASSLAGATDTQYF. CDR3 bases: TGCGCCAGCAGCTTGGCCGGGGCCACAGATACGCAGTATTTT.

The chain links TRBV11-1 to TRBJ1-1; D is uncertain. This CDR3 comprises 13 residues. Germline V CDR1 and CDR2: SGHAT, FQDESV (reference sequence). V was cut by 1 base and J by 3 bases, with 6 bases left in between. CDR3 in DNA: TGTGCCAGCAGCTTAGATGAGGACACTGAAGCTTTCTTT. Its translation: CASSLDEDTEAFF.

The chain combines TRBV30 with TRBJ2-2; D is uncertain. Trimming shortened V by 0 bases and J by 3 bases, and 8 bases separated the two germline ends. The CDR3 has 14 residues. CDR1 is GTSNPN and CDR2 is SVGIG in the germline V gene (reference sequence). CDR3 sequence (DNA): TGTGCCTGGAGTGTATGTGCAGACACCGGGGAGCTGTTTTTT. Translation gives CAWSVCADTGELFF.

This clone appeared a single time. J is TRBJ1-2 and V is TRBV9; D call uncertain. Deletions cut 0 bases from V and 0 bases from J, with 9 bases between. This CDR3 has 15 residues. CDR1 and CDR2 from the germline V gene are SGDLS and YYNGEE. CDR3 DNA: TGTGCCAGCAGCGTAGGTCTAGGGTCTAACTATGGCTACACCTTC. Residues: CASSVGLGSNYGYTF.

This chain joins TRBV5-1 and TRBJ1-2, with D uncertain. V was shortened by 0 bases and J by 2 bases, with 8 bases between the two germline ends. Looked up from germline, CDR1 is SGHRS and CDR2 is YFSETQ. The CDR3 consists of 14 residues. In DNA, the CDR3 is TGCGCCAGCAGCTTGGCGGCAGAGAACTATGGCTACACCTTC. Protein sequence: CASSLAAENYGYTF.

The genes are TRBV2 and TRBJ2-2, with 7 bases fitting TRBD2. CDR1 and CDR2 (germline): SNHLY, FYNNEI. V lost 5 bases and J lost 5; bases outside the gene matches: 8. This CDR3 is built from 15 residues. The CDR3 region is CASSPPVRETGELFF. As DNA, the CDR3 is TGTGCCAGCAGTCCCCCCGTGCGGGAGACCGGGGAGCTGTTTTTT.

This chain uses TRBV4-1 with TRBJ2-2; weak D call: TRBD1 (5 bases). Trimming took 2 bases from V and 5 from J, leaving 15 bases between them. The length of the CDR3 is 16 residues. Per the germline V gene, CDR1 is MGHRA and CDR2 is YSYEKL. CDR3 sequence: CASSQSLDRNTGELFF. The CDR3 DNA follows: TGCGCCAGCAGCCAAAGTCTAGACAGAAATACCGGGGAGCTGTTTTTT.

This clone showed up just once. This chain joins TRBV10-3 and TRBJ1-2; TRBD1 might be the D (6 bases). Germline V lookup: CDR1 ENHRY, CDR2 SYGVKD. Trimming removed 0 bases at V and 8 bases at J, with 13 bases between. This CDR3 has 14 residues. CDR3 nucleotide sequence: TGTGCCATCAGTGAGTCGCGGGGGCTTAACGGCTACACCTTC. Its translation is CAISESRGLNGYTF.

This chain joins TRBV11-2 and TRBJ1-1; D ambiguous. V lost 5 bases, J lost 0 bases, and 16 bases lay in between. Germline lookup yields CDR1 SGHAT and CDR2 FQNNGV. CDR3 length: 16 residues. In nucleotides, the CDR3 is TGTGCCAGCAGCCCTGGACCCTCGGAGATGAACACTGAAGCTTTCTTT. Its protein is CASSPGPSEMNTEAFF.